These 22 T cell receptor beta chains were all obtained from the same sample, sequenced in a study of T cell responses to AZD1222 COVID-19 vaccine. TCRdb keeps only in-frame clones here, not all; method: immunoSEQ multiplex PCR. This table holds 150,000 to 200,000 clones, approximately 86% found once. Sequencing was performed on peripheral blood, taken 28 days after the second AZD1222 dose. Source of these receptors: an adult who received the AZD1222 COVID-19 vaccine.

The CDR3 DNA sequence: TGTGCCAGCAGCAAAGCCTACGGACAGGACGATCAGCCCCAGCATTTT. Amino acid sequence: CASSKAYGQDDQPQHF. The chain couples TRBV21-1 to TRBJ1-5; the table's TRBD1 call for D was not verified on the DNA. TRBV21-1 is noted as a pseudogene. The CDR3 runs to 16 residues.

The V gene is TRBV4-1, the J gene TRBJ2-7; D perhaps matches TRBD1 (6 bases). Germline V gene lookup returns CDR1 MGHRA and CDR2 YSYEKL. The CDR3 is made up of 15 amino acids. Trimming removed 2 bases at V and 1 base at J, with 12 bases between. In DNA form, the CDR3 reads TGCGCCAGCAGCCAAAGTCAGGGGTGGTCCTACGAGCAGTACTTC. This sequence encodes CASSQSQGWSYEQYF.

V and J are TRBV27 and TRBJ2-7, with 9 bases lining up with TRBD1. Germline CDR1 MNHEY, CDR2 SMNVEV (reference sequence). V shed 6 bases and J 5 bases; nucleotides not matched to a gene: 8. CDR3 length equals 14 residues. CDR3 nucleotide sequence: TGTGCCAGCAGGGACTACAGGGGGCTTGACGAGCAGTACTTC. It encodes CASRDYRGLDEQYF.

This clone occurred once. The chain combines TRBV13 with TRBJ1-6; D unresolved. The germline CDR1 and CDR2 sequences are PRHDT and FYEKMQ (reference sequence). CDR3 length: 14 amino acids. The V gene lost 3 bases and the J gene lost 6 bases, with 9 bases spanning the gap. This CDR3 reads CASSFQGGNSPLHF. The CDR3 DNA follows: TGTGCCAGCAGCTTTCAAGGTGGTAATTCACCCCTCCACTTT.

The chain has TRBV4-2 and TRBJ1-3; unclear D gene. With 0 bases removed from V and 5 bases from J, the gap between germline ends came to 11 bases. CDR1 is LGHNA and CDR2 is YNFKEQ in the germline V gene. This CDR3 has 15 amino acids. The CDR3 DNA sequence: TGTGCCAGCAGCCAAGAGTCGGACGGCCGAAACACCATATATTTT. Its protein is CASSQESDGRNTIYF.

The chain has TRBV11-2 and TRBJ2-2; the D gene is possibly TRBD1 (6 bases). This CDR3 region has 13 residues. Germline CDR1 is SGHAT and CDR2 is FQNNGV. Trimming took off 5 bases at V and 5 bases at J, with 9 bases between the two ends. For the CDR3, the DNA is TGTGCCAGCAGCATAGGGGGAACCGGGGAGCTGTTTTTT. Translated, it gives CASSIGGTGELFF.

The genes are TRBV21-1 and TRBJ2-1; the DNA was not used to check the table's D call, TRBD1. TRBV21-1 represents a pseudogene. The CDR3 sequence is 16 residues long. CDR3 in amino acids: CASSPLQRQGNNEQFF. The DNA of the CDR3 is TGTGCCAGCAGCCCCTTGCAAAGACAGGGCAACAATGAGCAGTTCTTC.

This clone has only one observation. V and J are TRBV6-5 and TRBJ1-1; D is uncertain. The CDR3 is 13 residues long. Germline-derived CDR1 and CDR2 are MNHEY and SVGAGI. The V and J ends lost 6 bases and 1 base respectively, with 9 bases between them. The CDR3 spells CASSYDANTEAFF. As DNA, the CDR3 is TGTGCCAGCAGCTACGACGCGAACACTGAAGCTTTCTTT.

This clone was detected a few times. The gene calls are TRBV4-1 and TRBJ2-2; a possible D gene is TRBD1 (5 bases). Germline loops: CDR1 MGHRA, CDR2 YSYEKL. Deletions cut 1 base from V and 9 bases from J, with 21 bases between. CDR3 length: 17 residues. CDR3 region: CASSQGPQSGRTRELFF. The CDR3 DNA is TGCGCCAGCAGCCAAGGCCCCCAGTCGGGCCGGACAAGGGAGCTGTTTTTT.

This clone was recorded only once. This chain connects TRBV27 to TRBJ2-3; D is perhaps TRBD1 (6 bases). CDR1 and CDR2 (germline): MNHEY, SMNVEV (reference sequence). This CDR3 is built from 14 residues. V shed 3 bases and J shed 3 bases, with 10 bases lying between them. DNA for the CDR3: TGTGCCAGCAGTTTGGACAGACTAACAGATACGCAGTATTTT. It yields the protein CASSLDRLTDTQYF.

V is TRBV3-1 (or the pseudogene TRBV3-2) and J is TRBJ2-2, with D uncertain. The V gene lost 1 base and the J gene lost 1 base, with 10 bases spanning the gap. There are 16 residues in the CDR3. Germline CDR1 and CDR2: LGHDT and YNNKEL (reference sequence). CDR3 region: CASSQVLGRNTGELFF. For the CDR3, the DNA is TGTGCCAGCAGCCAAGTACTTGGCAGGAACACCGGGGAGCTGTTTTTT.

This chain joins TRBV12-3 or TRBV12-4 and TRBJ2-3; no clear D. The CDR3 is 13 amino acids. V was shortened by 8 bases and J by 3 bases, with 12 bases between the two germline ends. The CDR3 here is CASLKSRTDTQYF. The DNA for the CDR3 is TGTGCCAGCCTAAAGTCCCGGACAGATACGCAGTATTTT.

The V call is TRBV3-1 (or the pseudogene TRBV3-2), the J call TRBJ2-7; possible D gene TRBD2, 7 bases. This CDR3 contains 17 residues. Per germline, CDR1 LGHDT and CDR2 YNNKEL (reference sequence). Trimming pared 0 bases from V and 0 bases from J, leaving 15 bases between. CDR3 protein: CASSQDKGGGSSYEQYF. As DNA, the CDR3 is TGTGCCAGCAGCCAAGATAAAGGGGGAGGGAGCTCCTACGAGCAGTACTTC.

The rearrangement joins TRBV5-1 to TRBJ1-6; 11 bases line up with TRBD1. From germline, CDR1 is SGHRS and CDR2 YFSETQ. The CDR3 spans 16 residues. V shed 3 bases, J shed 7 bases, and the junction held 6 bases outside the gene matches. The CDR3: CASSSVGDRGNSPLHF. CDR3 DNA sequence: TGCGCCAGCAGCTCTGTCGGGGACAGGGGGAATTCACCCCTCCACTTT.

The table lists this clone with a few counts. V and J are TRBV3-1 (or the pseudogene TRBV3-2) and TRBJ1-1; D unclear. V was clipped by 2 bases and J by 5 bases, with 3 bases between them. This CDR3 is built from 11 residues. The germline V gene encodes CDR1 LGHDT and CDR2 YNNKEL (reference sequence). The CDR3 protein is CASSQSTEAFF. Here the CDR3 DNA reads TGTGCCAGCAGCCAAAGTACTGAAGCTTTCTTT.

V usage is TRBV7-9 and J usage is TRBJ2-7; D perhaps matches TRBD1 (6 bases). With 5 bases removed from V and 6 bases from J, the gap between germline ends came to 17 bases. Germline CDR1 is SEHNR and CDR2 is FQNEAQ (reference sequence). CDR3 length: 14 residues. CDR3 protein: CASSPGQQSGEQYF. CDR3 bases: TGTGCCAGCAGCCCCGGACAGCAATCGGGCGAGCAGTACTTC.

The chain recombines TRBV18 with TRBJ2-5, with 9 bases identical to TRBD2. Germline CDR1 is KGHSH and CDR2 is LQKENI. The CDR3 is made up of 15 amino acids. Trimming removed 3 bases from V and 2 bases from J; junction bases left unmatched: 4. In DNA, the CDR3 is TGTGCCAGCTCACCTGTTAGCGGGGGACAAGAGACCCAGTACTTC. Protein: CASSPVSGGQETQYF.

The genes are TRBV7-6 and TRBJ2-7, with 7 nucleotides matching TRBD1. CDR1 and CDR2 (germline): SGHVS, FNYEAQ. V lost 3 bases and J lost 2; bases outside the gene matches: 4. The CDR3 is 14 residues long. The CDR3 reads CASSFGDRAYEQYF. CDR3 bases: TGTGCCAGCAGCTTCGGTGACAGGGCCTACGAGCAGTACTTC.

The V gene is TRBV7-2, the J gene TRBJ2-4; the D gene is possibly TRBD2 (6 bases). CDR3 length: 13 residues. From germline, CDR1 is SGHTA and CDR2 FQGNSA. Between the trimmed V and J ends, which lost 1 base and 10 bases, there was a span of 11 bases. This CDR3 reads CASSLEDSGIQYF. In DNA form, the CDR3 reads TGTGCCAGCAGCTTAGAAGACAGCGGGATTCAGTACTTC.

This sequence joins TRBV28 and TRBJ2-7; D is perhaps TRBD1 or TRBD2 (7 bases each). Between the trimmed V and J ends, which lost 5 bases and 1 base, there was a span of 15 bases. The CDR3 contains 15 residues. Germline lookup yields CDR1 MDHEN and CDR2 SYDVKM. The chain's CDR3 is CASSRAGQFSYEQYF. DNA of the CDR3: TGTGCCAGCAGTAGAGCGGGACAGTTTTCCTACGAGCAGTACTTC.

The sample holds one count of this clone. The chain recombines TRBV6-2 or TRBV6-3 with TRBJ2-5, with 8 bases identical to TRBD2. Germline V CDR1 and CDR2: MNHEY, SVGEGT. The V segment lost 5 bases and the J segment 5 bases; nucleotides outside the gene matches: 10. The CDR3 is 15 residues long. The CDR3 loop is CASSSRSGGPETQYF. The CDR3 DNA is TGTGCCAGCAGTAGCCGGAGCGGGGGTCCCGAGACCCAGTACTTC.

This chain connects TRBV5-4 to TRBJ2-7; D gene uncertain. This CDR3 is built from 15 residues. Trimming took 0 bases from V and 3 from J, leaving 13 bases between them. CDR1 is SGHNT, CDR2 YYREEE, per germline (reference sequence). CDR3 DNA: TGTGCCAGCAGCTTGGGGCGGTCGGCCCACTACGAGCAGTACTTC. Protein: CASSLGRSAHYEQYF.